The 18 T cell receptor beta chains below all came from one sample that was sequenced in a study of CD8 T cells in Susac syndrome. RNA was extracted with the RNeasy kit, and a quantity of about 0.45 to 1 ug was reverse transcribed using random hexamers. In TCRdb, the immunoSEQ multiplex PCR reads were re-called with MiXCR into one record per CDR3 protein. The data show some 200,000 distinct CDR3 sequences, 95% seen once. The sequenced material came from CD4+ T cells from PBMCs. These TCRs come from a human donor with multiple sclerosis.

The genes are TRBV24-1 and TRBJ2-3, with D perhaps matching TRBD2 (6 bases). Germline CDR1 reads KGHDR; CDR2 reads SFDVKD. CDR3 length equals 16 residues. Trimming left V 3 bases short and J 4 bases short, with 16 bases between. The CDR3 region is CATSDRAGAASDTQYF. In nucleotides, the CDR3 is TGTGCCACCAGTGATAGAGCGGGTGCGGCCTCAGATACGCAGTATTTT.

The rearrangement joins TRBV3-1 to TRBJ2-1; 7 positions match TRBD2. Trimming cost V 3 bases and J 2 bases; bases outside gene matches: 1. The germline gives CDR1 LGHDT, CDR2 YNNKEL (reference sequence). There are 14 residues in the CDR3. This chain's CDR3 is CASSQGGTYNEQFF. DNA of the CDR3: TGTGCCAGCAGCCAGGGAGGGACCTACAATGAGCAGTTCTTC.

V usage is TRBV24-1 and J usage is TRBJ2-3; D remains unclear. The CDR3 contains 13 residues. Germline V CDR1 and CDR2: KGHDR, SFDVKD. Trimming cost V 1 base and J 2 bases, with 3 bases left between them. The DNA for the CDR3 is TGTGCCACCAGTGATTTATACACAGATACGCAGTATTTT. Its translation is CATSDLYTDTQYF.

This chain joins TRBV5-1 and TRBJ1-2; TRBD1 might be the D (5 bases). The CDR3 length is 13 residues. Trimming took 1 base from V and 8 from J, leaving 12 bases between them. Germline values: CDR1 SGHRS, CDR2 YFSETQ. The CDR3 DNA sequence: TGCGCCAGCAGCTTGCAGGGCAGTGAGGGCTACACCTTC. This translates into CASSLQGSEGYTF.

This chain links TRBV11-1 with TRBJ1-6, with D possibly TRBD1 on 5 matching bases. There are 12 residues in the CDR3. Germline loops: CDR1 SGHAT, CDR2 FQDESV (reference sequence). V gave up 3 bases and J gave up 11 bases, with 8 bases separating them. CDR3 coding DNA: TGTGCCAGCAGCTTCGGGGGGGCACCCCTCCACTTT. This translates into CASSFGGAPLHF. The entire variable domain, with the rest obtained from reference TRBV11-1 and TRBJ1-6, is as follows: EAEVAQSPRYKITEKSQAVAFWCDPISGHATLYWYRQILGQGPELLVQFQDESVVDDSQLPKDRFSAERLKGVDSTLKIQPAELGDSAMYLCASSFGGAPLHFGNGTRLTVT.

The CDR3 DNA reads TGTGCCAGCAGCCTTCAGATCAGCCGCGAGCAGTACTTC. Encoded protein: CASSLQISREQYF. The chain recombines TRBV3-1 with TRBJ2-7, with D unclear. Per germline, CDR1 LGHDT and CDR2 YNNKEL (reference sequence). Trimming pared 4 bases from V and 6 bases from J, leaving 13 bases between. This CDR3 is 13 amino acids long.

The chain is built from TRBV29-1 and TRBJ2-6; tentatively, D is TRBD2 (7 bases). This CDR3 has 15 amino acids. Germline lookup yields CDR1 SQVTM and CDR2 ANQGSEA. Trimming shortened V by 5 bases and J by 0 bases, and 11 bases separated the two germline ends. The CDR3 DNA follows: TGCAGCGTTTACGGGGGGCCCTCTGGGGCCAACGTCCTGACTTTC. The encoded protein is CSVYGGPSGANVLTF.

The V call is TRBV18, the J call TRBJ2-1; TRBD1 matches at 7 bases. The CDR3 runs to 15 residues. CDR1 and CDR2 from the germline V gene are KGHSH and LQKENI. V was clipped by 3 bases and J by 6 bases; unmatched bases: 8. The CDR3 DNA sequence: TGTGCCAGCTCACCCACTATTAACAGGGGCAATGAGCAGTTCTTC. Translating gives CASSPTINRGNEQFF.

J is TRBJ1-6 and V is TRBV7-9; D remains unclear. V was shortened by 5 bases and J by 8 bases, with 7 bases between the two germline ends. This CDR3 is built from 12 residues. The V gene's germline CDR1 is SEHNR and CDR2 FQNEAQ (reference sequence). DNA for the CDR3: TGTGCCAGCAGCCATCCCGATTCACCCCTCCACTTT. As protein: CASSHPDSPLHF.

This clonotype was found once. This sequence joins TRBV29-1 and TRBJ2-5; a weak D match, TRBD2 (6 bases). CDR1 is SQVTM, CDR2 ANQGSEA, per germline. This CDR3 has 10 amino acids. V was cut by 6 bases and J by 10 bases, with 12 bases left in between. CDR3 protein: CSVGREDQYF. DNA for the CDR3: TGCAGCGTGGGAAGGGAGGACCAGTACTTC. The variable domain in full, completed from reference TRBV29-1 and TRBJ2-5, reads SAVISQKPSRDICQRGTSLTIQCQVDSQVTMMFWYRQQPGQSLTLIATANQGSEATYESGFVIDKFPISRPNLTFSTLTVSNMSPEDSSIYLCSVGREDQYFGPGTRLLVL.

The J gene is TRBJ2-1, the V gene TRBV7-3; D call uncertain. The CDR3 has 12 amino acids. Germline V gene data show CDR1 as SGHTA and CDR2 as FQGTGA. V was clipped by 6 bases and J by 10 bases, with 13 bases between them. Written as DNA, the CDR3 is TGTGCCAGCAGTCCAGATACAAGAGAGCAGTTCTTC. It yields the protein CASSPDTREQFF.

The rearrangement uses TRBV29-1 and TRBJ2-1, with TRBD1 as a possible D gene (6 bases). Trimming shortened V by 4 bases and J by 8 bases, and 15 bases separated the two germline ends. Germline CDR1 SQVTM, CDR2 ANQGSEA. The CDR3 is made up of 13 amino acids. Written as DNA, the CDR3 is TGCAGCGTTGTTGCTACAGGGTTTTATGAGCAGTTCTTC. Amino acids: CSVVATGFYEQFF.

The V and J genes are TRBV29-1 and TRBJ2-3; D is possibly TRBD2 (6 bases). The germline V gene has CDR1 SQVTM and CDR2 ANQGSEA. The CDR3 length is 12 residues. Trimming stripped 4 bases from V and 1 base from J, with 6 bases between. For the CDR3, the DNA is TGCAGCGTTGCTAGCGGCACAGATACGCAGTATTTT. Protein sequence: CSVASGTDTQYF.

The chain is built from TRBV24-1 and TRBJ2-1, with D perhaps TRBD1 (5 bases). The CDR3 totals 15 residues. Germline V lookup: CDR1 KGHDR, CDR2 SFDVKD. V was trimmed by 2 bases and J by 10 bases, leaving 17 bases between them. Here the CDR3 DNA reads TGTGCCACCAGTGATTCGAGACAGATCTCGAGGGAGCAGTTCTTC. Translation: CATSDSRQISREQFF.

This chain joins TRBV11-2 and TRBJ2-5; 10 bases are a match to TRBD1. CDR1 and CDR2 from the germline V gene are SGHAT and FQNNGV. With V trimmed by 4 bases and J by 5 bases, 7 bases remained unmatched. This CDR3 has 15 amino acids. Written as DNA, the CDR3 is TGTGCCAGCAGCTCAGGACAGGGGGTAGGGGAGACCCAGTACTTC. It is translated as CASSSGQGVGETQYF. Variable domain in full (rest from reference TRBV11-2 and TRBJ2-5): EAGVAQSPRYKIIEKRQSVAFWCNPISGHATLYWYQQILGQGPKLLIQFQNNGVVDDSQLPKDRFSAERLKGVDSTLKIQPAKLEDSAVYLCASSSGQGVGETQYFGPGTRLLVL.

The chain combines TRBV20-1 with TRBJ1-2, with a weak D call TRBD1 (6 bases). The CDR3 is 12 residues long. Looked up from germline, CDR1 is DFQATT and CDR2 is SNEGSKA (reference sequence). V was cut by 6 bases and J by 4 bases, with 12 bases left in between. The CDR3 region is CSAADRAYGYTF. CDR3 nucleotide sequence: TGCAGTGCAGCGGACAGAGCCTATGGCTACACCTTC.

This chain joins TRBV3-1 and TRBJ2-7; 8 nucleotides match TRBD1. From germline, CDR1 is LGHDT and CDR2 YNNKEL (reference sequence). The V gene end was trimmed by 4 bases and the J gene end by 2 bases; junction bases not matched to a gene: 10. This CDR3 has 16 amino acids. This CDR3 is CASSRTLGQGAYEQYF. The CDR3 DNA sequence: TGTGCCAGCAGCCGAACTCTAGGACAGGGAGCCTACGAGCAGTACTTC.

Concerning this clonotype itself: An end of the junction differs from the germline gene, which may be a read error. The chain is built from TRBV29-1 and TRBJ1-1; 7 bases line up with TRBD1. The CDR3 runs to 13 residues. CDR1 and CDR2 (germline): SQVTM, ANQGSEA. The CDR3 reads CSVKDRVDTEAFF. For the CDR3, the DNA is TGCAGCGTTAAAGACAGGGTTGACACTGAAGCTTTCTTT.